These 14 T cell receptor beta chains were all obtained from the same sample, sequenced in a study of T-cell memory formation after mild COVID-19. TCRdb passed the 5' RACE reads through MiXCR, listing each CDR3 protein once. The table has about 430,000 distinct CDR3 sequences, roughly 17% seen once. The specimen was PBMCs or a T cell subset sorted from them (not recorded which). The receptors shown here come from a man aged 18-30 years who had mild COVID-19 (a few samples of this study predate the infection). Cell type and time point are not known.

V is TRBV5-1 and J is TRBJ2-5; 13 bases are shared with TRBD2. Per germline, CDR1 SGHRS and CDR2 YFSETQ. The ends lost 3 bases at V and 3 bases at J; junction bases unmatched: 2. The CDR3 is 15 amino acids. CDR3: CASSSTSGGEETQYF. CDR3 nucleotides: TGCGCCAGCAGCTCCACTAGCGGGGGGGAAGAGACCCAGTACTTC.

This sequence joins TRBV11-2 and TRBJ1-1; a possible D gene is TRBD1 (5 bases). The CDR3 spans 16 residues. The V and J ends lost 0 bases and 2 bases respectively, with 13 bases between them. The V gene's germline CDR1 is SGHAT and CDR2 FQNNGV. The CDR3 loop reads CASSLDRGGPNTEAFF. CDR3 DNA sequence: TGTGCCAGCAGCTTAGATCGGGGCGGACCTAACACTGAAGCTTTCTTT.

This clonotype was found a few times. The gene calls are TRBV12-3 or TRBV12-4 and TRBJ2-5, with TRBD1 identical over 7 bases. Trimming cost V 8 bases and J 2 bases; bases outside gene matches: 5. This CDR3 contains 13 residues. Written as DNA, the CDR3 is TGTGCCAGCTGTCCGGGACAGCAAGAGACCCAGTACTTC. This encodes CASCPGQQETQYF.

This clonotype has a handful of counts. V usage is TRBV20-1 and J usage is TRBJ2-7, with D hard to call. The ends were cut back, 6 bases at V and 3 bases at J, with 18 bases in the middle. The CDR3 consists of 14 residues. The V gene's germline CDR1 is DFQATT and CDR2 SNEGSKA (reference sequence). CDR3 residues: CSARLSPADYEQYV. In nucleotides, the CDR3 is TGCAGTGCCAGACTTTCCCCGGCGGACTACGAGCAGTACGTC.

At least ten counts were recorded for this clonotype. The chain recombines TRBV11-2 with TRBJ2-7; TRBD1 or TRBD2 may be the D gene (6 bases each). Germline V gives CDR1 SGHAT, CDR2 FQNNGV. The CDR3 consists of 13 residues. Trimming took off 7 bases at V and 6 bases at J, with 16 bases between the two ends. In DNA form, the CDR3 reads TGTGCCAGCAACGAGGGGGGAGTCGGCGAGCAGTACGTC. Its protein is CASNEGGVGEQYV.

The table lists this clonotype with a count of one. The chain links TRBV5-1 to TRBJ2-5; no clear D. V dropped 4 bases and J dropped 1 base, with 14 bases sitting between them. The germline gives CDR1 SGHRS, CDR2 YFSETQ. The CDR3 is 15 amino acids. CDR3: CASSIQGPAQETQYF. CDR3 DNA sequence: TGCGCCAGCAGCATCCAAGGGCCAGCCCAAGAGACCCAGTACTTC.

This clonotype turned up a few times. The chain combines TRBV11-2 with TRBJ2-2; 8 bases map to TRBD1. The trim removed 5 bases at V and 1 base at J, leaving 6 bases unmatched. The CDR3 runs to 16 residues. The germline CDR1 and CDR2 sequences are SGHAT and FQNNGV. The CDR3 reads CASSLGTGRNTGELFF. The CDR3 DNA follows: TGTGCCAGCAGCCTGGGGACAGGCCGGAACACCGGGGAGCTGTTTTTT.

V is TRBV28 and J is TRBJ2-7, with 9 bases identical to TRBD1. In germline, CDR1 is MDHEN, CDR2 SYDVKM. The CDR3 runs 13 residues. V lost 8 bases, J lost 2 bases, and 4 bases stayed unmatched. For the CDR3, the DNA is TGTGCCAGCGCGACAGGGGGGACCTACGAGCAGTACGTC. Translated: CASATGGTYEQYV.

This chain uses TRBV5-1 with TRBJ2-7; maybe TRBD2 (5 bases). V shed 0 bases and J shed 3 bases, with 13 bases lying between them. Germline V CDR1 and CDR2: SGHRS, YFSETQ. This CDR3 is built from 15 residues. CDR3 sequence (DNA): TGCGCCAGCAGCTTGGGACGGGAATTTGACTACGAGCAGTACTTC. The encoded protein is CASSLGREFDYEQYF.

V gene TRBV7-9 combines with J gene TRBJ2-3; TRBD2 might be the D (6 bases). Germline CDR1 and CDR2: SEHNR and FQNEAQ (reference sequence). This CDR3 contains 14 residues. V lost 3 bases and J lost 5, with 12 bases in between. CDR3 loop: CASSFVLARDTQYF. The CDR3 DNA sequence: TGTGCCAGCAGCTTTGTACTAGCTAGAGATACGCAGTATTTT.

The chain links TRBV2 to TRBJ2-3, with D perhaps TRBD2 (6 bases). The V end was cut by 0 bases, the J end by 0 bases, with 7 bases between. The germline CDR1 and CDR2 sequences are SNHLY and FYNNEI. This CDR3 spans 15 amino acids. The CDR3 nucleotides are TGTGCCAGCAGTGAAGCAGGGACTAGCACAGATACGCAGTATTTT. This gives the protein CASSEAGTSTDTQYF.

This clonotype occurred many times. This chain joins TRBV12-3 or TRBV12-4 and TRBJ2-5, with 10 bases lining up with TRBD2. The CDR3 runs to 16 residues. J lost 4 bases, V lost 1 base, and 6 bases had no gene match. CDR3 amino acids: CASSLGLAGDGETQYF. DNA of the CDR3: TGTGCCAGCAGTTTAGGGCTAGCGGGGGATGGAGAGACCCAGTACTTC.

This clonotype was seen a few times. The V call is TRBV5-1, the J call TRBJ1-2, with D possibly being TRBD1 (5 bases). The CDR3 length is 16 residues. The V and J ends lost 4 bases and 1 base respectively, with 17 bases between them. Germline CDR1 SGHRS, CDR2 YFSETQ. The CDR3 reads CASSPRDLNFNYGYTF. The CDR3 DNA is TGCGCCAGCAGCCCCCGGGACCTAAATTTTAACTATGGCTACACCTTC.

This chain links TRBV7-9 with TRBJ2-1; 9 bases match TRBD1. The CDR3 is 15 residues long. The V gene end was trimmed by 3 bases and the J gene end by 8 bases; junction bases not matched to a gene: 8. Per the germline V gene, CDR1 is SEHNR and CDR2 is FQNEAQ (reference sequence). The chain's CDR3 is CASSFYSTGGDEQFF. The DNA for the CDR3 is TGTGCCAGCAGCTTCTACTCAACAGGGGGCGATGAGCAGTTCTTC. The full variable domain, its missing parts supplied by reference TRBV7-9 and TRBJ2-1, is DTGVSQNPRHKITKRGQNVTFRCDPISEHNRLYWYRQTLGQGPEFLTYFQNEAQLEKSRLLSDRFSAERPKGSFSTLEIQRTEQGDSAMYLCASSFYSTGGDEQFFGPGTRLTVL.